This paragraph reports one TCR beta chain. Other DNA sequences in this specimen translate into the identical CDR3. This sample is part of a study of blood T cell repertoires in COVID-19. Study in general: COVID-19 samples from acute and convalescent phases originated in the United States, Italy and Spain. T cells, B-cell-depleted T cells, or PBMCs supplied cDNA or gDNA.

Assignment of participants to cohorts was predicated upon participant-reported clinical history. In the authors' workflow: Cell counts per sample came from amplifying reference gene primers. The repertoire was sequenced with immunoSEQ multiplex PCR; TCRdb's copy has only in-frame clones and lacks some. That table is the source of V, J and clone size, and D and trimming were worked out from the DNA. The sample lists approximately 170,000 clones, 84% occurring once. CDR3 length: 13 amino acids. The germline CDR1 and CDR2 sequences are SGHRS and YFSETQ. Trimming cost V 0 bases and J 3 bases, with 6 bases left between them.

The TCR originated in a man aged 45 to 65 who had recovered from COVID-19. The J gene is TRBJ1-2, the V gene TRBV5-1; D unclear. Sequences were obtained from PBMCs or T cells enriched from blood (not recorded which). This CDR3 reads CASSLDRYYGYTF. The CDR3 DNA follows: TGCGCCAGCAGCTTGGACAGATACTATGGCTACACCTTC.